Each of the 32 T cell receptor beta chains below was sequenced from the same sample in a study of CD8+ T cells in alopecia areata. Sequencing templates came from extracted RNA that was reverse transcribed into cDNA. Using immunoSEQ multiplex PCR, the repertoire was profiled, and TCRdb retains in-frame clones only, with some absent. The sample gives approximately 150,000 clones, around 86% of which show up once; less than 15% is in the top ten. Sequencing was performed on CD8+ T cells sorted from blood, taken at week 0. The receptor set was obtained from a human donor with alopecia areata.

The genes are TRBV7-9 and TRBJ2-3, with a tentative D call TRBD2 (6 bases). Germline values: CDR1 SEHNR, CDR2 FQNEAQ (reference sequence). Trimming pared 2 bases from V and 9 bases from J, leaving 15 bases between. The CDR3 is 14 amino acids. The chain's CDR3 is CASSLSGSRETQYF. The CDR3 DNA reads TGTGCCAGCAGCTTAAGTGGGAGTCGGGAGACGCAGTATTTT.

V is TRBV4-1 and J is TRBJ2-2, with D unresolved. V was cut by 1 base and J by 1 base, with 7 bases left in between. Germline V gene lookup returns CDR1 MGHRA and CDR2 YSYEKL. The CDR3 covers 15 residues. CDR3: CASSQVEENTGELFF. The DNA for the CDR3 is TGCGCCAGCAGCCAAGTTGAGGAGAACACCGGGGAGCTGTTTTTT.

The genes are TRBV5-4 and TRBJ2-7, with TRBD1 matching 9 bases. J lost 3 bases, V lost 0 bases, and 4 bases had no gene match. The CDR3 runs 15 residues. Germline values: CDR1 SGHNT, CDR2 YYREEE (reference sequence). The CDR3 spells CASSLGQGGVYEQYF. The CDR3 DNA sequence: TGTGCCAGCAGCTTGGGACAGGGGGGAGTCTACGAGCAGTACTTC.

J is TRBJ2-1 and V is TRBV7-6, with D uncertain. Germline assignment: CDR1 SGHVS and CDR2 FNYEAQ. V was cut by 2 bases and J by 3 bases, with 5 bases left in between. CDR3 length equals 13 residues. The chain's CDR3 is CASSLQVYNEQFF. CDR3 coding DNA: TGTGCCAGCAGCTTACAGGTCTACAATGAGCAGTTCTTC.

This chain joins TRBV2 and TRBJ2-1; D uncertain. CDR3 length equals 14 residues. The germline V gene has CDR1 SNHLY and CDR2 FYNNEI. V shed 8 bases and J shed 2 bases, with 13 bases lying between them. CDR3 region: CASPIKTPYNEQFF. In DNA form, the CDR3 reads TGTGCCAGCCCCATAAAGACCCCCTACAATGAGCAGTTCTTC.

The chain links TRBV27 to TRBJ2-7; 7 bases align to TRBD1. The CDR3 spans 17 residues. Per germline, CDR1 MNHEY and CDR2 SMNVEV (reference sequence). V trimming: 2 bases; J trimming: 4 bases; junction bases outside the gene matches: 14. CDR3 coding DNA: TGTGCCAGCAGTTTACGTAGGGGCAGGGGGTTATGGTACGAGCAGTACTTC. It translates to CASSLRRGRGLWYEQYF.

The V call is TRBV2, the J call TRBJ2-2; D gene uncertain. The CDR3 has 10 amino acids. Germline V CDR1 and CDR2: SNHLY, FYNNEI. Trimming cost V 10 bases and J 13 bases, with 13 bases left between them. CDR3 bases: TGTGCCATCAAGTCCGGGTGGCTGTTTTTT. Translating gives CAIKSGWLFF.

V is TRBV29-1 and J is TRBJ2-7; TRBD2 matches at 11 bases. V trimming: 7 bases; J trimming: 6 bases; junction bases outside the gene matches: 14. The CDR3 is 15 amino acids. Germline CDR1 is SQVTM and CDR2 is ANQGSEA. The CDR3 here is CSGSNPGLAAGEQYF. The CDR3 bases are TGCAGCGGGTCTAATCCGGGACTAGCGGCGGGCGAGCAGTACTTC.

The V gene is TRBV9, the J gene TRBJ2-2; D gene unclear. V lost 1 base and J lost 5, with 9 bases in between. From germline, CDR1 is SGDLS and CDR2 YYNGEE. The CDR3 extends over 14 amino acids. CDR3 amino acids: CASSVWDTTGELFF. The DNA of the CDR3 is TGTGCCAGCAGCGTATGGGATACGACCGGGGAGCTGTTTTTT.

The V call is TRBV7-9, the J call TRBJ1-4, with D perhaps TRBD1 (5 bases). Germline V gene sequence: CDR1 SEHNR, CDR2 FQNEAQ (reference sequence). The CDR3 loop spans 14 amino acids. Trimming removed 4 bases at V and 10 bases at J, with 16 bases between. CDR3 sequence reads: CASSSSSGTLKLFF. The CDR3 nucleotides read TGTGCCAGCAGCTCCTCCTCCGGGACCTTAAAACTGTTTTTT.

A word on this clone: At one of its ends the junction is not consistent with the germline gene, which may arise from a read error. Other nucleotide sequences in the sample specify the same CDR3. This chain links TRBV5-4 with TRBJ1-1; D gene ambiguous. The CDR3 covers 12 residues. Germline V gene sequence: CDR1 SGHNT, CDR2 YYREEE (reference sequence). The CDR3 coding sequence is TGCGCCAGCAGTCCCACGGGGACTGAAGCTTTCTTT. Its protein is CASSPTGTEAFF. Using reference TRBV5-4 and TRBJ1-1 for the parts outside the CDR3, the full variable domain is ETGVTQSPTHLIKTRGQQVTLRCSSQSGHNTVSWYQQALGQGPQFIFQYYREEENGRGNFPPRFSGLQFPNYSSELNVNALELDDSALYLCASSPTGTEAFFGQGTRLTVV.

This chain joins TRBV6-1 and TRBJ2-7; unclear D gene. V lost 4 bases and J 2 bases, leaving 3 bases between the germline ends. Germline CDR1 reads MNHNS; CDR2 reads SASEGT. The CDR3 consists of 11 residues. As DNA, the CDR3 is TGTGCCAGCAGTGCCGCCTACGAGCAGTACTTC. Amino acids: CASSAAYEQYF.

The genes are TRBV5-6 and TRBJ2-3; no reliable D call. The germline V gene has CDR1 SGHDT and CDR2 YYEEEE. The CDR3 spans 15 residues. Trimming left V 1 base short and J 3 bases short, with 12 bases between. The CDR3 nucleotides are TGTGCCAGCAGCTTGCCAGCCTCTAGTACAGATACGCAGTATTTT. Protein product: CASSLPASSTDTQYF.

The V call is TRBV7-9, the J call TRBJ1-2, with no clear D. Germline-derived CDR1 and CDR2 are SEHNR and FQNEAQ (reference sequence). The CDR3 is 15 residues long. V lost 5 bases, J lost 5 bases, and 18 bases lay in between. The CDR3 nucleotides read TGTGCCAGCAGCCCGATTGGACGGAGTCCTTATGGCTACACCTTC. It codes for CASSPIGRSPYGYTF.

The chain recombines TRBV20-1 with TRBJ2-5; D not resolved. The CDR3 has 11 residues. Trimming cost V 3 bases and J 11 bases, with 13 bases left between them. Germline V gives CDR1 DFQATT, CDR2 SNEGSKA (reference sequence). CDR3 DNA: TGCAGTGCTAGTAGCCACGCGGAGCAGTACTTC. It encodes CSASSHAEQYF.

The table lists this clone with a few counts. This rearrangement joins TRBV19 to TRBJ2-7; D unclear. The length of the CDR3 is 13 residues. Between the trimmed V and J ends, which lost 3 bases and 4 bases, there was a span of 10 bases. Per the germline V gene, CDR1 is LNHDA and CDR2 is SQIVND (reference sequence). Here the CDR3 DNA reads TGTGCCAGTAGTATTCTACCCTCTTACGAGCAGTACTTC. Its translation: CASSILPSYEQYF.

This clone occurred once. V usage is TRBV10-1 and J usage is TRBJ2-3; 11 bases align to TRBD2. The CDR3 is made up of 15 amino acids. J was trimmed by 3 bases and V by 4 bases; bases with no gene match: 3. Germline V lookup: CDR1 WNHNN, CDR2 SYGVQD (reference sequence). DNA of the CDR3: TGCGCCAGCAGTGGGAGACTAGCGGGAACAGATACGCAGTATTTT. Translating it yields CASSGRLAGTDTQYF.

This chain joins TRBV5-1 and TRBJ1-2; TRBD1 matches 9 bases. In germline, CDR1 is SGHRS, CDR2 YFSETQ. The V segment lost 4 bases and the J segment 6 bases; nucleotides outside the gene matches: 10. CDR3 length equals 15 residues. The CDR3 here is CASSSRQGEENGYTF. In nucleotides, the CDR3 is TGCGCCAGCAGCAGCAGACAGGGGGAGGAGAATGGCTACACCTTC.

V and J are TRBV19 and TRBJ1-1; TRBD1 might be the D (6 bases). V was shortened by 4 bases and J by 11 bases, with 26 bases between the two germline ends. CDR3 length equals 16 residues. In germline, CDR1 is LNHDA, CDR2 SQIVND (reference sequence). CDR3 loop: CASSTLRDTEDLSAFF. As DNA, the CDR3 is TGTGCCAGTAGTACCCTCCGGGACACCGAAGATTTGAGTGCTTTCTTT.

This clone was counted once. The rearrangement links TRBV4-1 to TRBJ2-7, with D perhaps TRBD1 (5 bases). This CDR3 has 15 amino acids. CDR1 and CDR2 (germline): MGHRA, YSYEKL. The ends were cut back, 3 bases at V and 2 bases at J, with 14 bases in the middle. The DNA of the CDR3 is TGCGCCAGCAGCCAGCTTTGGGGCAGAACCTACGAGCAGTACTTC. It encodes CASSQLWGRTYEQYF.

This rearrangement joins TRBV7-9 to TRBJ1-2, with D maybe TRBD1 (5 bases). Germline assignment: CDR1 SEHNR and CDR2 FQNEAQ (reference sequence). CDR3 length: 16 residues. Trimming left V 4 bases short and J 0 bases short, with 15 bases between. The CDR3 here is CASSSPGTEANYGYTF. CDR3 in DNA: TGTGCCAGCAGCTCTCCCGGGACGGAAGCTAACTATGGCTACACCTTC. The full variable domain, completed using reference TRBV7-9 and TRBJ1-2, is DTGVSQNPRHKITKRGQNVTFRCDPISEHNRLYWYRQTLGQGPEFLTYFQNEAQLEKSRLLSDRFSAERPKGSFSTLEIQRTEQGDSAMYLCASSSPGTEANYGYTFGSGTRLTVV.

This rearrangement joins TRBV4-1 to TRBJ2-7; D may be TRBD2 (5 bases). Trimming cost V 1 base and J 7 bases, with 20 bases left between them. This CDR3 is built from 16 residues. Germline V gives CDR1 MGHRA, CDR2 YSYEKL. For the CDR3, the DNA is TGCGCCAGCAGCCAAGGCGCGGGTCCGCCAATGGGGGAGCAGTACTTC. It translates to CASSQGAGPPMGEQYF.

The CDR3 bases are TGTGCCAGCAGCGTAGGCGACGGCGGATCCTACGAGCAGTACTTC. Residues: CASSVGDGGSYEQYF. The chain couples TRBV9 to TRBJ2-7; D is unresolved. There are 15 residues in the CDR3. Per the germline V gene, CDR1 is SGDLS and CDR2 is YYNGEE. Trimming shortened V by 0 bases and J by 1 base, and 11 bases separated the two germline ends. The full variable domain, its missing parts supplied by reference TRBV9 and TRBJ2-7, is DSGVTQTPKHLITATGQRVTLRCSPRSGDLSVYWYQQSLDQGLQFLIQYYNGEERAKGNILERFSAQQFPDLHSELNLSSLELGDSALYFCASSVGDGGSYEQYFGPGTRLTVT.

The chain combines TRBV9 with TRBJ2-7; D remains unclear. Germline CDR1 is SGDLS and CDR2 is YYNGEE. The CDR3 spans 12 residues. Trimming stripped 0 bases from V and 6 bases from J, with 7 bases between. The CDR3 DNA sequence: TGTGCCAGCAGCGTAGACCCGAGCGAGCAGTACTTC. It translates to CASSVDPSEQYF.

The rearrangement uses TRBV5-1 and TRBJ1-1; perhaps TRBD1 as D (6 bases). The CDR3 contains 14 residues. Germline V lookup: CDR1 SGHRS, CDR2 YFSETQ. Trimming shortened V by 0 bases and J by 7 bases, and 13 bases separated the two germline ends. The CDR3 here is CASSLEAGVFEAFF. CDR3 nucleotides: TGCGCCAGCAGCTTGGAAGCAGGGGTGTTTGAAGCTTTCTTT.

The chain uses TRBV5-1 and TRBJ2-3; D is unclear. The germline V gene has CDR1 SGHRS and CDR2 YFSETQ. This CDR3 is built from 15 residues. The V end was cut by 3 bases, the J end by 3 bases, with 14 bases between. The CDR3 spells CASSSNWGPTDTQYF. As DNA, the CDR3 is TGCGCCAGCAGCTCGAATTGGGGTCCGACAGATACGCAGTATTTT. Filled out from reference TRBV5-1 and TRBJ2-3, the complete variable domain reads KAGVTQTPRYLIKTRGQQVTLSCSPISGHRSVSWYQQTPGQGLQFLFEYFSETQRNKGNFPGRFSGRQFSNSRSEMNVSTLELGDSALYLCASSSNWGPTDTQYFGPGTRLTVL.

The chain links TRBV28 to TRBJ2-7; 7 bases are a match to TRBD1. CDR3 length equals 14 residues. V gave up 7 bases and J gave up 1 base; unmatched junction bases: 7. CDR1 is MDHEN, CDR2 SYDVKM, per germline. CDR3 in DNA: TGTGCCAGCACTATGAGGGACAGTTCCTACGAGCAGTACTTC. Translation: CASTMRDSSYEQYF.

This chain links TRBV29-1 with TRBJ2-1, with 11 bases matching TRBD1. V lost 0 bases to trimming and J lost 3 bases; unmatched junction nucleotides: 4. This CDR3 has 16 amino acids. CDR1 SQVTM and CDR2 ANQGSEA come from the germline V gene. For the CDR3, the DNA is TGCAGCGTTGAAGATCTGGGGACAGGGGGCTACAATGAGCAGTTCTTC. It yields the protein CSVEDLGTGGYNEQFF.

V usage is TRBV6-5 and J usage is TRBJ2-2; 7 bases fit TRBD1. The CDR3 spans 15 residues. Looked up from germline, CDR1 is MNHEY and CDR2 is SVGAGI. Losses at the gene ends were 6 bases for V and 0 bases for J; bases not matched to a gene: 4. CDR3 amino acids: CASSRTGANTGELFF. DNA of the CDR3: TGTGCCAGCAGCCGGACAGGCGCGAACACCGGGGAGCTGTTTTTT.

The J gene is TRBJ2-5, the V gene TRBV5-6; 7 bases map to TRBD1. CDR1 is SGHDT and CDR2 is YYEEEE in the germline V gene. The CDR3 is made up of 17 amino acids. J lost 0 bases, V lost 0 bases, and 8 bases had no gene match. CDR3 amino acids: CASSLATGALYQETQYF. For the CDR3, the DNA is TGTGCCAGCAGCTTGGCTACAGGGGCCTTGTACCAAGAGACCCAGTACTTC.

V and J are TRBV4-1 and TRBJ1-1; D gene uncertain. Per the germline V gene, CDR1 is MGHRA and CDR2 is YSYEKL. Deletions cut 4 bases from V and 7 bases from J, with 13 bases between. This CDR3 comprises 13 residues. CDR3 sequence: CASSPTRAYEAFF. The CDR3 DNA is TGCGCCAGCAGCCCCACACGGGCCTATGAAGCTTTCTTT.

The sample holds a few counts of this clone. The gene calls are TRBV7-9 and TRBJ1-5, with D possibly matching TRBD1 (6 bases). Germline loops: CDR1 SEHNR, CDR2 FQNEAQ (reference sequence). The CDR3 totals 16 residues. Trimming removed 0 bases at V and 3 bases at J, with 12 bases between. CDR3 amino acids: CASSLAQGGNNQPQHF. DNA for the CDR3: TGTGCCAGCAGCTTAGCGCAAGGGGGGAACAATCAGCCCCAGCATTTT.